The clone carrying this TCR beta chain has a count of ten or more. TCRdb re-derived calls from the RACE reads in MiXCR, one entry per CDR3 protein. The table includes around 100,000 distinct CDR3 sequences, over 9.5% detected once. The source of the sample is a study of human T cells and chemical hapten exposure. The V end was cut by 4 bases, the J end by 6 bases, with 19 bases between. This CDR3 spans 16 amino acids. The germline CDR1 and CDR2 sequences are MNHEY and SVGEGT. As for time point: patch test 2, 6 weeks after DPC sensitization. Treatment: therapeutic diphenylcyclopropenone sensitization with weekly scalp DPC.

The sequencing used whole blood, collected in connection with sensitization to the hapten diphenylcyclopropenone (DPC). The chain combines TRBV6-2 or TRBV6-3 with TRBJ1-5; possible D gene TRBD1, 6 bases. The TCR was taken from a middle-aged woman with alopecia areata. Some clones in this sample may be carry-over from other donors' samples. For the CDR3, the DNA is TGTGCCAGCAGTTCCCCGGGACACCCAGGCGGTCAGCCCCAGCATTTT. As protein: CASSSPGHPGGQPQHF.